The 8 T cell receptor beta chains presented below share a single source sample, sequenced in a study of PD-L1 blockade in urothelial cancer. TCRdb keeps only in-frame clones here, not all; method: immunoSEQ multiplex PCR. The table has about 51,000 clones, approximately 90% seen once. Sample time point: peripheral blood 6 weeks after treatment start. Sequenced here: PBMCs, sampled around atezolizumab (anti-PD-L1) treatment. The receptors were sampled from a man in his sixties with urothelial cancer.

This clone was counted a single time. This chain's CDR3 is CASNRRAGGVETQYF. The CDR3 nucleotides are TGTGCCAGTAATAGGCGAGCGGGAGGGGTGGAGACCCAGTACTTC. The chain combines TRBV19 with TRBJ2-5; TRBD2 aligns across 10 bases. The J segment lost 5 bases and the V segment lost 7 bases, leaving 10 bases of the junction unmatched. The germline V gene encodes CDR1 LNHDA and CDR2 SQIVND (reference sequence). This CDR3 spans 15 amino acids.

The J gene is TRBJ1-2, the V gene TRBV6-5; 12 bases match TRBD1. The V and J ends lost 4 bases and 2 bases, in that order; junction bases with no gene match: 2. CDR1 is MNHEY and CDR2 is SVGAGI in the germline V gene. The CDR3 extends over 15 amino acids. CDR3 in DNA: TGTGCCAGCAGTTGGGGACAGGGGGCAAACTATGGCTACACCTTC. Translation: CASSWGQGANYGYTF.

This clone was picked up one time. The chain employs TRBV28 and TRBJ2-7, with 11 bases fitting TRBD1. After removal of 3 bases from V and 5 bases from J, the junction contained 6 bases not matched to a gene. Per germline, CDR1 MDHEN and CDR2 SYDVKM. This CDR3 has 15 amino acids. The CDR3 DNA is TGTGCCAGCAGTTTTGATTGGACAGGGGGCCACGAGCAGTACTTC. This gives the protein CASSFDWTGGHEQYF.

The J gene is TRBJ2-3, the V gene TRBV9; 16 nucleotides match TRBD2. V lost 0 bases, J lost 5 bases, and 6 bases stayed unmatched. Germline V gene data show CDR1 as SGDLS and CDR2 as YYNGEE. This CDR3 is built from 18 residues. DNA of the CDR3: TGTGCCAGCAGCGTAGATAGTGGGACTAGCGGGAGGGGAGATACGCAGTATTTT. It translates to CASSVDSGTSGRGDTQYF.

J is TRBJ1-5 and V is TRBV5-1; D not certain. Germline assignment: CDR1 SGHRS and CDR2 YFSETQ. V was clipped by 3 bases and J by 4 bases, with 8 bases between them. The CDR3 length is 13 residues. This CDR3 reads CASSSVPNQPQHF. The CDR3 bases are TGCGCCAGCAGCTCAGTGCCAAATCAGCCCCAGCATTTT.

The chain uses TRBV30 and TRBJ1-6; D might be TRBD1 (6 bases). Trimming left V 5 bases short and J 11 bases short, with 13 bases between. Germline CDR1 GTSNPN, CDR2 SVGIG (reference sequence). The CDR3 spans 12 residues. The chain's CDR3 is CAWSGGAAPLHF. CDR3 bases: TGTGCCTGGTCCGGGGGGGCAGCACCCCTCCACTTT.

The gene calls are TRBV15 and TRBJ2-1, with 10 bases that match TRBD2. The CDR3 is made up of 17 amino acids. With V trimmed by 1 base and J by 4 bases, 7 bases remained unmatched. CDR1 is LNHNV, CDR2 YYDKDF, per germline (reference sequence). CDR3 nucleotide sequence: TGTGCCACCAGCAGAGTGGGGCTAGCGGGGGCATACAATGAGCAGTTCTTC. This translates into CATSRVGLAGAYNEQFF.

The chain recombines TRBV4-1 with TRBJ1-2; the match to TRBD1 covers 7 bases. The length of the CDR3 is 16 residues. The V gene end was trimmed by 4 bases and the J gene end by 2 bases; junction bases not matched to a gene: 10. The germline V gene has CDR1 MGHRA and CDR2 YSYEKL. The CDR3 DNA reads as TGCGCCAGCAGCCGAGACATTCGACAGGGAAACTATGGCTACACCTTC. This encodes CASSRDIRQGNYGYTF.